The text below deals with one TCR beta chain. TCRdb's copy holds only in-frame clones and misses some; the assay was immunoSEQ multiplex PCR. This sample carries about 180,000 clones, approximately 90% of them seen once, and the ten largest clones take about 24%. This sample stems from a study of T cell responses to AZD1222 COVID-19 vaccine. This TCR was recovered from an adult who received the AZD1222 COVID-19 vaccine. The sequencing here drew on peripheral blood, taken 28 days after the second AZD1222 dose.

For the CDR3, the DNA is TGTGCCAGCAGCCCCCGAGTAGCGGACCCCTACAATGAGCAGTTCTTC. Translating gives CASSPRVADPYNEQFF. The chain couples TRBV7-3 to TRBJ2-1; D is possibly TRBD2 (6 bases). The CDR3 sequence is 16 residues long. Trimming shortened V by 5 bases and J by 2 bases, and 16 bases separated the two germline ends. Germline V gene data show CDR1 as SGHTA and CDR2 as FQGTGA. Full variable domain (outside the CDR3, taken from reference TRBV7-3 and TRBJ2-1): GAGVSQTPSNKVTEKGKYVELRCDPISGHTALYWYRQSLGQGPEFLIYFQGTGAADDSGLPNDRFFAVRPEGSVSTLKIQRTERGDSAVYLCASSPRVADPYNEQFFGPGTRLTVL.